These 11 T cell receptor beta chains came from one sample sequenced in a study of blood T cell repertoires in COVID-19. Profiled with immunoSEQ multiplex PCR; TCRdb holds only in-frame clones, not every one. The sample has around 130,000 clones; approximately 89% are singletons. The source material was peripheral blood. The source is a man aged 55 to 70 with active or convalescent COVID-19.

The chain employs TRBV19 and TRBJ1-5; D perhaps matches TRBD1 (6 bases). The CDR3 covers 17 residues. CDR1 and CDR2 from the germline V gene are LNHDA and SQIVND (reference sequence). Trimming removed 5 bases at V and 2 bases at J, with 19 bases between. The chain's CDR3 is CASSPPGTFVGNQPQHF. The CDR3 nucleotides read TGTGCCAGTAGTCCCCCCGGGACATTCGTTGGCAATCAGCCCCAGCATTTT.

The V gene is TRBV6-6, the J gene TRBJ1-6, with 7 bases aligning to TRBD1. CDR3 size: 13 residues. Per the germline V gene, CDR1 is MNHNY and CDR2 is SVGAGI (reference sequence). V shed 7 bases and J 8 bases; nucleotides not matched to a gene: 5. CDR3 nucleotide sequence: TGTGCCAGCATCCGACAGGGTGATTCACCCCTCCACTTT. It is translated as CASIRQGDSPLHF.

The gene calls are TRBV11-2 and TRBJ2-7, with 10 bases matching TRBD2. The germline gives CDR1 SGHAT, CDR2 FQNNGV. This CDR3 contains 12 residues. With 4 bases clipped from V and 7 bases from J, the junction kept 1 base outside the gene matches. CDR3 loop: CASSSTSGEQYF. The CDR3 DNA reads TGTGCCAGCAGCTCGACTAGCGGGGAGCAGTACTTC.

As to this clone: The same CDR3 arises from other DNA sequences in this sample as well. The chain couples TRBV3-1 (or the pseudogene TRBV3-2) to TRBJ2-7; D possibly corresponds to TRBD1 (6 bases). The length of the CDR3 is 13 residues. With 1 base removed from V and 4 bases from J, the gap between germline ends came to 8 bases. Germline lookup yields CDR1 LGHDT and CDR2 YNNKEL (reference sequence). The CDR3 loop is CASSQGQGYEQYF. As DNA, the CDR3 is TGTGCCAGCAGCCAAGGGCAGGGGTACGAGCAGTACTTC.

The chain links TRBV19 to TRBJ2-3; a possible D gene is TRBD2 (6 bases). This CDR3 contains 14 residues. Trimming took off 4 bases at V and 0 bases at J, with 8 bases between the two ends. The germline gives CDR1 LNHDA, CDR2 SQIVND (reference sequence). CDR3 loop: CASSTGTSTDTQYF. The CDR3 DNA is TGTGCCAGTAGTACCGGGACTAGCACAGATACGCAGTATTTT.

The V gene is TRBV4-1, the J gene TRBJ2-3; the match to TRBD2 covers 8 bases. Germline V gene lookup returns CDR1 MGHRA and CDR2 YSYEKL. This CDR3 spans 15 amino acids. The V gene end was trimmed by 3 bases and the J gene end by 6 bases; junction bases not matched to a gene: 8. As DNA, the CDR3 is TGCGCCAGCAGCCAGTTTAGCGGGAAGACGGATACGCAGTATTTT. As protein: CASSQFSGKTDTQYF.

The chain has TRBV7-6 and TRBJ2-3; TRBD1 matches 7 bases. The CDR3 consists of 16 residues. Losses at the gene ends were 5 bases for V and 0 bases for J; bases not matched to a gene: 8. CDR1 SGHVS and CDR2 FNYEAQ come from the germline V gene. CDR3 DNA: TGTGCCAGCAGCAACCGGGACAGACCTAGCACAGATACGCAGTATTTT. This sequence encodes CASSNRDRPSTDTQYF.

The chain is built from TRBV2 and TRBJ2-1; TRBD1 agrees at 9 bases. Germline trimming cut 4 bases from V and 2 bases from J; bases unmatched to any gene: 3. The germline gives CDR1 SNHLY, CDR2 FYNNEI. CDR3 length: 15 amino acids. CDR3 amino acids: CASSARQGAYNEQFF. The DNA for the CDR3 is TGTGCCAGCAGTGCCCGACAGGGGGCCTACAATGAGCAGTTCTTC.

In this sample, this clone turned up once. The chain employs TRBV7-2 and TRBJ1-6; 7 bases are shared with TRBD1. The CDR3 sequence is 17 residues long. With 5 bases clipped from V and 1 base from J, the junction kept 8 bases outside the gene matches. CDR1 SGHTA and CDR2 FQGNSA come from the germline V gene. The CDR3 here is CASSPKGGWSYNSPLHF. DNA of the CDR3: TGTGCCAGCAGCCCCAAAGGGGGCTGGTCCTATAATTCACCCCTCCACTTT. The full variable domain, with the rest looked up from reference TRBV7-2 and TRBJ1-6, is GAGVSQSPSNKVTEKGKDVELRCDPISGHTALYWYRQSLGQGLEFLIYFQGNSAPDKSGLPSDRFSAERTGGSVSTLTIQRTQQEDSAVYLCASSPKGGWSYNSPLHFGNGTRLTVT.

V and J are TRBV15 and TRBJ1-6, with a weak D call TRBD1 (6 bases). Germline assignment: CDR1 LNHNV and CDR2 YYDKDF (reference sequence). The CDR3 covers 20 residues. V lost 6 bases and J lost 7, with 31 bases in between. The CDR3 sequence: CATRNQDQRRGGSLNSPLHF. The CDR3 DNA reads TGTGCCACCAGAAATCAAGACCAGAGGAGGGGGGGCAGCCTAAATTCACCCCTCCACTTT.

The rearrangement links TRBV29-1 to TRBJ1-2; the D gene is possibly TRBD1 (5 bases). CDR1 SQVTM and CDR2 ANQGSEA come from the germline V gene. The CDR3 is 15 residues long. Deletions cut 2 bases from V and 1 base from J, with 14 bases between. The CDR3, as DNA: TGCAGCGTTGAATTGCAGGGAGGGCTTAACTATGGCTACACCTTC. It codes for CSVELQGGLNYGYTF.